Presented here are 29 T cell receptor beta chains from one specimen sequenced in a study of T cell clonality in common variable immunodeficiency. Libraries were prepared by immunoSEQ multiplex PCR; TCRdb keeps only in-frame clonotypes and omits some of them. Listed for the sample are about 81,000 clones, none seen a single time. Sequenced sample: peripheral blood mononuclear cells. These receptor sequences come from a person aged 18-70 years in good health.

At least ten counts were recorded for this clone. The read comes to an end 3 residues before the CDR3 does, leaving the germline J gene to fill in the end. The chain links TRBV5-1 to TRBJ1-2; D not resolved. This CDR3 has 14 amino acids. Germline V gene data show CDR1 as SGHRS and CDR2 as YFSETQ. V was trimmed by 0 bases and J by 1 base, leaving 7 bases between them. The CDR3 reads CASSLDGLNYGYTF. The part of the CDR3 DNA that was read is TGCGCCAGCAGCTTGGACGGACTTAACTATGGC.

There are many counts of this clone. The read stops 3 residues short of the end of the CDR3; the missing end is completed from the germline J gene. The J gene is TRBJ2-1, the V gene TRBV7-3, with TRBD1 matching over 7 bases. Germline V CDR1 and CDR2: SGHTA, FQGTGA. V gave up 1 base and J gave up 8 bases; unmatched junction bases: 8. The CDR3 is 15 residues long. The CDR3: CASSLRGGAGHEQFF. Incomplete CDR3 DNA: TGTGCCAGCAGCTTAAGAGGGGGCGCCGGGCATGAG.

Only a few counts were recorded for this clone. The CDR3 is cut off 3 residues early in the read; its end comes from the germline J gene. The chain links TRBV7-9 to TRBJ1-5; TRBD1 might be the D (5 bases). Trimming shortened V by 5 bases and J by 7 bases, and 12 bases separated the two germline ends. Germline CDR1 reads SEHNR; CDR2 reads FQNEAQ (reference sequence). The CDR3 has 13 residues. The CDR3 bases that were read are TGTGCCAGCAGCCCTCGCAGGGAACAGCCC. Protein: CASSPRREQP. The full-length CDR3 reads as CASSPRREQPQHF. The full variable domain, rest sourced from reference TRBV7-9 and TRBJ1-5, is DTGVSQNPRHKITKRGQNVTFRCDPISEHNRLYWYRQTLGQGPEFLTYFQNEAQLEKSRLLSDRFSAERPKGSFSTLEIQRTEQGDSAMYLCASSPRREQPQHFGDGTRLSIL.

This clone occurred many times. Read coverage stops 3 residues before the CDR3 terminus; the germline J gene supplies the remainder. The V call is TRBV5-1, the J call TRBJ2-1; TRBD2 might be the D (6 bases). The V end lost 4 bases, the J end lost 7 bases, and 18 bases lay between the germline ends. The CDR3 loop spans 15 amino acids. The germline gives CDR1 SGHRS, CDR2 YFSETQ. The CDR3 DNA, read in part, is TGCGCCAGCAGCCGGGACTCCTACTCGCGGAATGAG. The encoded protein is CASSRDSYSRNE. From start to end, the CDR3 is CASSRDSYSRNEQFF.

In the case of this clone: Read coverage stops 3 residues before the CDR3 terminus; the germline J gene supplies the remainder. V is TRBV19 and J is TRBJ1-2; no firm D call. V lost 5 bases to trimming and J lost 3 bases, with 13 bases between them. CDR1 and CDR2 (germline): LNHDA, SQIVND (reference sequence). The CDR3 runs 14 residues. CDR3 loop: CASSPGESDYGYTF. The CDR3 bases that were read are TGTGCCAGTAGTCCCGGGGAAAGTGACTATGGC. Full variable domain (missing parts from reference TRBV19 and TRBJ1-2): DGGITQSPKYLFRKEGQNVTLSCEQNLNHDAMYWYRQDPGQGLRLIYYSQIVNDFQKGDIAEGYSVSREKKESFPLTVTSAQKNPTAFYLCASSPGESDYGYTFGSGTRLTVV.

CDR3 bases read: TGTGCCAGTAGTATGGGGACAGGAACCAACACTGAA. As protein: CASSMGTGTNTE. The whole CDR3 protein reads CASSMGTGTNTEAFF. This rearrangement joins TRBV19 to TRBJ1-1, with 8 bases matching TRBD1. Read sequence stops 3 residues before the CDR3 end, and the germline J gene provides the missing end. The V gene's germline CDR1 is LNHDA and CDR2 SQIVND (reference sequence). The CDR3 covers 15 residues. Trimming cost V 3 bases and J 2 bases; bases outside gene matches: 5.

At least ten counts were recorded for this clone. This CDR3 is CSASTVNTEAFF. The sequenced part of the CDR3 DNA is TGCAGTGCTAGCACAGTGAACACTGAA. The gene calls are TRBV20-1 and TRBJ1-1; D not resolved. From the germline J gene comes the end of the CDR3, since the read stops 3 residues before it. Trimming cost V 3 bases and J 0 bases, with 5 bases left between them. The CDR3 totals 12 residues. In germline, CDR1 is DFQATT, CDR2 SNEGSKA (reference sequence).

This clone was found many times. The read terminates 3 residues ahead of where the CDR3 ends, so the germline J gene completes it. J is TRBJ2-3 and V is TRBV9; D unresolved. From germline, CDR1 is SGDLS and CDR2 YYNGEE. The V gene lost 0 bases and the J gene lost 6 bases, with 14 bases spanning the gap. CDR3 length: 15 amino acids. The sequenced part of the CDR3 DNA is TGTGCCAGCAGCGTAGAGGGTAGGAGTACGGATACG. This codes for CASSVEGRSTDT. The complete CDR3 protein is CASSVEGRSTDTQYF.

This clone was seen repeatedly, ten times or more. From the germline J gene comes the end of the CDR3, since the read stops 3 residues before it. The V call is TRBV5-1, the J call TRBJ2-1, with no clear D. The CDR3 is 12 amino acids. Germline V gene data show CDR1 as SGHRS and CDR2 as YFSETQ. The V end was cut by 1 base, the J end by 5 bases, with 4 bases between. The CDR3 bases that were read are TGCGCCAGCAGCTTGCCAGACAATGAG. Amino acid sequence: CASSLPDNE. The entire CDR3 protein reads CASSLPDNEQFF.

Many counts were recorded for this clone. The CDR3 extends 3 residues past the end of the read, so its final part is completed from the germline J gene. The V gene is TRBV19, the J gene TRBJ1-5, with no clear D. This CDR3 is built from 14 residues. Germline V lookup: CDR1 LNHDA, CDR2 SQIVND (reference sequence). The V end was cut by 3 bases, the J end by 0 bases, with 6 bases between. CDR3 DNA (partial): TGTGCCAGTAGTATCGTCTATAGCAATCAGCCC. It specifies CASSIVYSNQP. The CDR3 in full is CASSIVYSNQPQHF.

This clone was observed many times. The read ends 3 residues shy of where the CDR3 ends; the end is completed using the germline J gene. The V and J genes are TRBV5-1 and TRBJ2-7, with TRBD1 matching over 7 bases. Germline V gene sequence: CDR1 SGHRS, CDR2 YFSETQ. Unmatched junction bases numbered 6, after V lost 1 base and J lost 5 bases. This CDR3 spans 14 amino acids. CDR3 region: CASSLSTGINEQYF. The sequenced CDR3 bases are TGCGCCAGCAGCTTGTCGACAGGGATCAACGAG.

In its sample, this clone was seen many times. The sequenced part of the CDR3 DNA is TGTGCCAGCTCACCAATTAGCCGGACAGTAAACTACAATGAG. Its translation is CASSPISRTVNYNE. The CDR3 reads in full as CASSPISRTVNYNEQFF. The chain couples TRBV18 to TRBJ2-1; weak D call: TRBD1 (6 bases). The read ends 3 residues early relative to the CDR3; the germline J gene fills the gap. From germline, CDR1 is KGHSH and CDR2 LQKENI. The CDR3 contains 17 residues. V was pared by 2 bases and J by 3 bases, with 17 bases between.

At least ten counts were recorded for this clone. CDR3 bases read: TGTGCCAGCAGCCCACAGGGTCCCTACGAG. It is translated as CASSPQGPYE. The whole CDR3 protein is CASSPQGPYEQYF. The J gene is TRBJ2-7, the V gene TRBV7-3; maybe TRBD1 (6 bases). Read coverage stops 3 residues before the CDR3 terminus; the germline J gene supplies the remainder. This CDR3 contains 13 residues. CDR1 SGHTA and CDR2 FQGTGA come from the germline V gene. Deletions cut 5 bases from V and 2 bases from J, with 10 bases between.

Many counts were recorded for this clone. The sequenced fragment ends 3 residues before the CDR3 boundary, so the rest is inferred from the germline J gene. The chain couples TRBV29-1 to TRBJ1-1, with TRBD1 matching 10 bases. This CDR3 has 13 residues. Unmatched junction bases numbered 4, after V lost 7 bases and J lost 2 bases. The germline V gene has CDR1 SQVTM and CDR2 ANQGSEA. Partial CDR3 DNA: TGCAGCGCCTCGACAGGGGGCAACACTGAA. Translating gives CSASTGGNTE. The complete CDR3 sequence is CSASTGGNTEAFF.

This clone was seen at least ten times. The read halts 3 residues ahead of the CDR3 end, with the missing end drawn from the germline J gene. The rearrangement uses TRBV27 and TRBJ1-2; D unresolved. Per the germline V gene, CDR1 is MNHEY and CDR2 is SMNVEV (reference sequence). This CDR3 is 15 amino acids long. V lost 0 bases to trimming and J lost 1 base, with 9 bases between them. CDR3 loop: CASSLSTVGNYGYTF. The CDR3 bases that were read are TGTGCCAGCAGTTTATCCACAGTGGGTAACTATGGC.

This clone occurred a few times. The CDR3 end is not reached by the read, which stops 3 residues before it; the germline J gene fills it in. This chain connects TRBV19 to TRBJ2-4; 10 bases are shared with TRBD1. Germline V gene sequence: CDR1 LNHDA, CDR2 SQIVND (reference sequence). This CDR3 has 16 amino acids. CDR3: CASSIPHTGQGSGQYF. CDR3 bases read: TGTGCCAGTAGTATCCCCCATACGGGACAGGGGTCTGGT.

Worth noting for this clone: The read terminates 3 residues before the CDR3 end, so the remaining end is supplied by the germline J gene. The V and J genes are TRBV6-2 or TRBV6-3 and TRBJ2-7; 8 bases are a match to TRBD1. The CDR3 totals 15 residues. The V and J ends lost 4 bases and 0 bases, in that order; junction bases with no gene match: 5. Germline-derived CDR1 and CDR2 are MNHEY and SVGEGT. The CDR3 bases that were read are TGTGCCAGCAGTTTCGGGACAGGAGCCTCCTACGAG. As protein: CASSFGTGASYE. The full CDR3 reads CASSFGTGASYEQYF.

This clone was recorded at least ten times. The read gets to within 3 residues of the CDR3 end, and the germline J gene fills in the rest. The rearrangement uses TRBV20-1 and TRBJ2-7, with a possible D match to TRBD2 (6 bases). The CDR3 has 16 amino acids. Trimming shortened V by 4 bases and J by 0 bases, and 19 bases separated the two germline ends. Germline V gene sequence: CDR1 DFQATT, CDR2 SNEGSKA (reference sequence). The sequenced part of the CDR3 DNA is TGCAGTGCTACACCCCATAGCGGCCCAAGCTCCTACGAG. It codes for CSATPHSGPSSYE. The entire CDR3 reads CSATPHSGPSSYEQYF.

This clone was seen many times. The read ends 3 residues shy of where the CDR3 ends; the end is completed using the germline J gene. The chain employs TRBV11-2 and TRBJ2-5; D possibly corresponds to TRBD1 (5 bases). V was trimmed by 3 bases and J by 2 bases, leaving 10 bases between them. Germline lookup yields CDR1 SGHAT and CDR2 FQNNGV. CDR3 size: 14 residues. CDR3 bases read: TGTGCCAGCAGCTTGACAGATTCTCAAGAGACC. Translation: CASSLTDSQET. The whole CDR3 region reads CASSLTDSQETQYF.

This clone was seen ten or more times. Partial CDR3 DNA: TGTGCCAGTAGTACCGGAAGGGGTTTCGCTCAGCCC. It specifies CASSTGRGFAQP. The whole CDR3 region reads CASSTGRGFAQPQHF. The chain combines TRBV19 with TRBJ1-5, with a possible D match to TRBD1 (5 bases). The DNA ends 3 residues before the CDR3 does, and the rest of the CDR3 is filled in from the germline J gene. CDR3 size: 15 residues. The V end was cut by 4 bases, the J end by 6 bases, with 16 bases between. Looked up from germline, CDR1 is LNHDA and CDR2 is SQIVND (reference sequence).

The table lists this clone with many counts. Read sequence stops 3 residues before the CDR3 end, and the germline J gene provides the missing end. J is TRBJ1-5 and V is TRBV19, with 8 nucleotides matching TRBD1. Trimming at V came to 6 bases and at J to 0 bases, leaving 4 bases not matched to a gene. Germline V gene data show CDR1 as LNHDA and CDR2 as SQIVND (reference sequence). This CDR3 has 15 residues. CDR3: CASSLTGDSNQPQHF. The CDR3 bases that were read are TGTGCCAGTAGCCTGACAGGGGATAGCAATCAGCCC.

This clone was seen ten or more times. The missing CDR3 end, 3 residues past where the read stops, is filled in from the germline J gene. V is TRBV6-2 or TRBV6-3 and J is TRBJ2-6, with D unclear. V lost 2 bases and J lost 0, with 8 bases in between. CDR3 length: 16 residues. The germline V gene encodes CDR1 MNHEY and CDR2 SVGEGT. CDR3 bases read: TGTGCCAGCAGTTACCAAGGCCCCTCTGGGGCCAACGTC. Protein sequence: CASSYQGPSGANV. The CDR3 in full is CASSYQGPSGANVLTF.

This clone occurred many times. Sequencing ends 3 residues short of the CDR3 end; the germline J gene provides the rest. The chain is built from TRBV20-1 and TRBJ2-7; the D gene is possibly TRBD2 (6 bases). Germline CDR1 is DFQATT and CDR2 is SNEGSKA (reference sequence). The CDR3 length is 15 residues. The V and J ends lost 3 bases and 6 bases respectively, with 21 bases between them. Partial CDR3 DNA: TGCAGTGCTAGCCTGAGACCGGGGAGGATATCCGAG. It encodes CSASLRPGRISE. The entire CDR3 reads CSASLRPGRISEQYF.

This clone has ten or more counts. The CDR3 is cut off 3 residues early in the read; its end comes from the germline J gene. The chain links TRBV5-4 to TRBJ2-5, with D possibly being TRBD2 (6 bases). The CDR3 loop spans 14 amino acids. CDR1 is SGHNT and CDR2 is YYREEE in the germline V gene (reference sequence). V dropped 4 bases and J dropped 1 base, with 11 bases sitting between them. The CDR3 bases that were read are TGTGCCAGCAGCCCGGCGGGGTCCCAAGAGACC. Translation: CASSPAGSQET. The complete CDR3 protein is CASSPAGSQETQYF.

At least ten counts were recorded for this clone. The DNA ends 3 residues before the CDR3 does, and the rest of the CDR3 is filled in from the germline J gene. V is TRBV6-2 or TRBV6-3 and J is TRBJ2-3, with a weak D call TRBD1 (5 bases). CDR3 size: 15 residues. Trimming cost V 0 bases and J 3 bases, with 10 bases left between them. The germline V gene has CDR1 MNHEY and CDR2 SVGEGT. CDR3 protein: CASSYSGHPTDTQYF. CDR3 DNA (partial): TGTGCCAGCAGTTACTCCGGACACCCTACAGATACG.

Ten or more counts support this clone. CDR3 DNA, as far as it was read: TGTGCCAGTAGTATCCTTATCCTCCGGGACACCTACAATGAG. As protein: CASSILILRDTYNE. The complete CDR3 sequence is CASSILILRDTYNEQFF. The genes are TRBV19 and TRBJ2-1; possibly TRBD1 for D (6 bases). The CDR3 end falls 3 residues outside the read, so it is completed with the germline J gene. This CDR3 contains 17 residues. CDR1 is LNHDA and CDR2 is SQIVND in the germline V gene (reference sequence). With 3 bases removed from V and 2 bases from J, the gap between germline ends came to 17 bases.

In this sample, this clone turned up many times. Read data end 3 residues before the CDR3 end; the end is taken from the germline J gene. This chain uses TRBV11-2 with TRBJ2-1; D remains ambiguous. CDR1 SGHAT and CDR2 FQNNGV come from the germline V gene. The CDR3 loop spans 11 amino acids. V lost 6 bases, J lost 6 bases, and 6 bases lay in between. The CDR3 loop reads CASSFSNEQFF. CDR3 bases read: TGTGCCAGCAGTTTCAGCAATGAG.

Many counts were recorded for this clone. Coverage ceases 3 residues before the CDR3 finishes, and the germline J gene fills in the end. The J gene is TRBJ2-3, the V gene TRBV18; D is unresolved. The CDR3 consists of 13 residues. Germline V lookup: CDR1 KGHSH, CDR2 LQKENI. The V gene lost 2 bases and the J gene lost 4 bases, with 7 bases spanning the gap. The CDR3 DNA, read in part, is TGTGCCAGCTCACCAGCGGTATCAGATACG. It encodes CASSPAVSDT. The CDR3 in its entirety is CASSPAVSDTQYF.

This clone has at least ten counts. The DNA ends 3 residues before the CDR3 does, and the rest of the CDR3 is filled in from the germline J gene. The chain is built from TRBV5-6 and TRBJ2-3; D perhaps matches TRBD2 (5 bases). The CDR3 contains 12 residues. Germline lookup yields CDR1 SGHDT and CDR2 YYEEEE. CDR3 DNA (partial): TGTGCCAGCAGCTTGGAGGCGGGCCCG. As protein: CASSLEAGP. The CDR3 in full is CASSLEAGPQYF.